These 32 T cell receptor beta chains came from one sample sequenced in a study of T cells in Graves' hyperthyroidism and ophthalmopathy. RNA transcripts served as the template for amplifying TCR beta CDR3 regions. The TCR CDR3 was amplified in a first-round RT-PCR using the HTBI primer set. TCRdb re-called the multiplex PCR reads through MiXCR, storing one row per CDR3 protein. The data show 550,000 to 600,000 distinct CDR3 sequences, with roughly a sixth seen just once and approximately 20% held by the top ten. The specimen sequenced was blood. The receptors derive from a woman under 30 with Graves' hyperthyroidism.

This clonotype was observed many times. The chain joins TRBV28 to TRBJ2-7, with TRBD2 matching over 8 bases. V trimming: 5 bases; J trimming: 5 bases; junction bases outside the gene matches: 8. Looked up from germline, CDR1 is MDHEN and CDR2 is SYDVKM. The CDR3 totals 14 residues. CDR3: CASSPQAGAHEQYF. CDR3 bases: TGTGCCAGCAGTCCGCAAGCGGGAGCCCACGAGCAGTACTTC.

This clonotype has ten or more counts. The chain combines TRBV2 with TRBJ2-3, with D uncertain. Germline V gives CDR1 SNHLY, CDR2 FYNNEI. V shed 2 bases and J shed 7 bases, with 13 bases lying between them. This CDR3 spans 14 amino acids. CDR3 coding DNA: TGTGCCAGCAGTGAAAGACGAGGAGAGAATACGCAGTATTTT. Amino acid sequence: CASSERRGENTQYF.

This clonotype has just a few counts. This could be a read error, since a much larger clone is one nucleotide away. CDR3 amino acids: CTSSLFAAYNEQFF. CDR3 DNA sequence: TGTACCAGCAGCTTATTTGCCGCGTACAATGAGCAGTTCTTC. The V and J genes are TRBV11-2 and TRBJ2-1; no reliable D call. The germline gives CDR1 SGHAT, CDR2 FQNNGV. This CDR3 has 14 residues.

This chain links TRBV7-9 with TRBJ2-3; perhaps TRBD1 as D (5 bases). The CDR3 sequence is 16 residues long. Between the trimmed V and J ends, which lost 1 base and 0 bases, there was a span of 11 bases. CDR1 and CDR2 (germline): SEHNR, FQNEAQ (reference sequence). The CDR3 loop is CASSLEAGSSTDTQYF. The CDR3 DNA follows: TGTGCCAGCAGCTTAGAGGCAGGGTCTAGCACAGATACGCAGTATTTT.

The J gene is TRBJ2-7, the V gene TRBV2; TRBD2 is a possible D gene (5 bases). Trimming took off 10 bases at V and 0 bases at J, with 16 bases between the two ends. Germline V gene lookup returns CDR1 SNHLY and CDR2 FYNNEI. The CDR3 is made up of 14 amino acids. CDR3 coding DNA: TGTGCCATCCCCGCGTTCGGAGGCTCCTACGAGCAGTACTTC. Protein sequence: CAIPAFGGSYEQYF.

This clonotype appeared a single time. The chain combines TRBV12-5 with TRBJ1-4; TRBD1 might be the D (5 bases). This CDR3 is 14 amino acids long. Trimming stripped 1 base from V and 8 bases from J, with 11 bases between. Germline V gives CDR1 LGHNT, CDR2 FRNRAP. The CDR3, as DNA: TGTGCTAGTGGTTTGGGGCAGGGCCGGGAAAAACTGTTTTTT. Protein product: CASGLGQGREKLFF.

This clonotype was counted a single time. A much larger clone differs from this one at a single base, so this may be a read error. This sequence joins TRBV3-1 and TRBJ2-5; tentatively, D is TRBD1 (6 bases). Germline CDR1 and CDR2: LGHDT and YNNKEL (reference sequence). The CDR3 runs to 16 residues. V was cut by 4 bases and J by 0 bases, with 15 bases left in between. CDR3 sequence reads: CASSPSGAVYQETQYF. CDR3 DNA sequence: TGTGCCAGCAGCCCTTCAGGGGCAGTTTACCAAGAGACCCAGTACTTC.

V usage is TRBV5-1 and J usage is TRBJ2-7; TRBD1 might be the D (6 bases). Germline V gene lookup returns CDR1 SGHRS and CDR2 YFSETQ. There are 16 residues in the CDR3. The V and J ends lost 4 bases and 4 bases respectively, with 21 bases between them. The CDR3 nucleotides read TGCGCCAGCAGCAAGGACAGTACAACGGCCGTATACGAGCAGTACTTC. Its translation: CASSKDSTTAVYEQYF.

This clonotype was recorded at least ten times. The chain uses TRBV7-8 and TRBJ2-7, with TRBD2 matching 12 bases. Germline V lookup: CDR1 SGHVS, CDR2 FQNEAQ. The CDR3 totals 17 residues. V shed 5 bases, J shed 0 bases, and the junction held 8 bases outside the gene matches. In DNA, the CDR3 is TGTGCCAGCAGCCCATTGGGACTAGCGGGTAACTCCTACGAGCAGTACTTC. Protein product: CASSPLGLAGNSYEQYF. The full variable domain, rest sourced from reference TRBV7-8 and TRBJ2-7, is GAGVSQSPRYKVAKRGQDVALRCDPISGHVSLFWYQQALGQGPEFLTYFQNEAQLDKSGLPSDRFFAERPEGSVSTLKIQRTQQEDSAVYLCASSPLGLAGNSYEQYFGPGTRLTVT.

This clonotype was seen many times. The rearrangement uses TRBV11-2 and TRBJ2-1, with 7 bases lining up with TRBD2. CDR3 length: 14 residues. V dropped 6 bases and J dropped 3; count of bases not matched to a gene: 5. Germline loops: CDR1 SGHAT, CDR2 FQNNGV. The CDR3 DNA is TGTGCCAGCAGTGGGGGGAGGGACTACAATGAGCAGTTCTTC. This sequence encodes CASSGGRDYNEQFF.

The sample holds a few counts of this clonotype. This chain joins TRBV12-3 or TRBV12-4 and TRBJ2-4; 7 bases fit TRBD2. The CDR3 totals 14 residues. V was pared by 0 bases and J by 9 bases, with 5 bases of the junction left unmatched. The CDR3 loop is CASSLAGGYIIQYF. The CDR3 coding sequence is TGTGCCAGCAGTTTAGCCGGGGGGTATATCATTCAGTACTTC.

The rearrangement uses TRBV7-9 and TRBJ2-1, with a weak D call TRBD2 (6 bases). The CDR3 is 16 amino acids. Germline V gene data show CDR1 as SEHNR and CDR2 as FQNEAQ (reference sequence). V dropped 4 bases and J dropped 5 bases, with 18 bases sitting between them. The CDR3 region has the DNA TGTGCCAGCAGCTCCCGGGACTCGACCCTTCACAATGAGCAGTTCTTC. Its protein product is CASSSRDSTLHNEQFF.

The CDR3 coding sequence is TGCGCCAGCAGCCAATTGGGACTAGCGGGGGGAGATACGCAGTATTTT. Its protein product is CASSQLGLAGGDTQYF. The J gene is TRBJ2-3, the V gene TRBV4-1; 15 bases are a match to TRBD2. V lost 2 bases, J lost 5 bases, and 2 bases stayed unmatched. Germline lookup yields CDR1 MGHRA and CDR2 YSYEKL. The CDR3 is 16 amino acids.

This clonotype was recorded at least ten times. This chain uses TRBV20-1 with TRBJ1-1; TRBD1 matches at 8 bases. The CDR3 consists of 18 residues. Germline CDR1 is DFQATT and CDR2 is SNEGSKA (reference sequence). V was clipped by 3 bases and J by 0 bases; unmatched bases: 15. The CDR3 sequence is CSARSPGQGASMNTEAFF. DNA for the CDR3: TGCAGTGCTAGGAGTCCCGGGCAGGGGGCGAGTATGAACACTGAAGCTTTCTTT.

This clonotype was seen ten or more times. The chain employs TRBV11-2 and TRBJ2-7; D is ambiguous. Germline V gives CDR1 SGHAT, CDR2 FQNNGV. V lost 3 bases and J lost 2, with 14 bases in between. The CDR3 contains 15 residues. The CDR3 nucleotides are TGTGCCAGCAGCTTCGAGGTAGGCCGAGCCTACGAGCAGTACTTC. This encodes CASSFEVGRAYEQYF.

The V and J genes are TRBV12-3 or TRBV12-4 and TRBJ1-2; no clear D. CDR3 size: 11 residues. The V gene lost 3 bases and the J gene lost 7 bases, with 6 bases spanning the gap. The CDR3 loop is CASSFHSGYTF. The CDR3 nucleotides are TGTGCCAGCAGTTTTCATAGTGGCTACACCTTC.

This clonotype showed up just a few times. This chain connects TRBV3-1 to TRBJ2-7; TRBD2 agrees at 7 bases. With V trimmed by 0 bases and J by 2 bases, 4 bases remained unmatched. The CDR3 sequence is 15 residues long. Germline V gene sequence: CDR1 LGHDT, CDR2 YNNKEL (reference sequence). The CDR3: CASSQDLSGTYEQYF. The CDR3 DNA is TGTGCCAGCAGCCAAGATCTGAGCGGGACCTACGAGCAGTACTTC.

This sequence joins TRBV29-1 and TRBJ2-1; 14 nucleotides agree with TRBD2. The germline V gene encodes CDR1 SQVTM and CDR2 ANQGSEA. The CDR3 spans 13 residues. V shed 6 bases and J 7 bases; nucleotides not matched to a gene: 2. CDR3 protein: CSVGTSGRNEQFF. Here the CDR3 DNA reads TGCAGCGTCGGGACTAGCGGGAGAAATGAGCAGTTCTTC.

This clonotype was counted a few times. The gene calls are TRBV19 and TRBJ1-4, with 7 bases identical to TRBD1. V shed 7 bases, J shed 6 bases, and the junction held 8 bases outside the gene matches. Germline loops: CDR1 LNHDA, CDR2 SQIVND (reference sequence). The CDR3 length is 14 residues. In DNA form, the CDR3 reads TGTGCCAGTACCGGAAGGGACAGCTATGAAAAACTGTTTTTT. Its protein product is CASTGRDSYEKLFF.

This clonotype has only a few counts. V usage is TRBV14 and J usage is TRBJ1-1; D is undetermined. The ends were cut back, 4 bases at V and 1 base at J, with 13 bases in the middle. The CDR3 totals 15 residues. Germline V gene data show CDR1 as SGHDN and CDR2 as FVKESK. The CDR3: CASSPKAVGNTEAFF. CDR3 DNA sequence: TGTGCCAGCAGCCCGAAGGCGGTTGGGAACACTGAAGCTTTCTTT.

This clonotype was found once. A much larger clone differs by one base, so this may be a read error. The V and J genes are TRBV29-1 and TRBJ2-7; 9 nucleotides match TRBD1. TRBJ2-1 explains the end of the DNA better; the J call may be wrong. CDR1 and CDR2 (germline): SQVTM, ANQGSEA. The CDR3 contains 14 residues. The CDR3 is CSVEDRGVAYEQFF. The CDR3 nucleotides are TGCAGCGTTGAGGACAGGGGCGTCGCCTACGAGCAGTTCTTC.

CDR3 sequence: CSARDGGSPFEQYF. Written as DNA, the CDR3 is TGCAGTGCTAGAGACGGCGGGAGCCCATTCGAGCAGTACTTC. The chain couples TRBV20-1 to TRBJ2-7; 7 nucleotides match TRBD2. Trimming took 0 bases from V and 6 from J; bases not matched to a gene: 8. The CDR3 extends over 14 amino acids. Germline assignment: CDR1 DFQATT and CDR2 SNEGSKA (reference sequence).

About this clonotype itself: A read error is possible here, since a much larger clone lies one base away. CDR3 in amino acids: CASSFAGKPNQPQHF. CDR3 nucleotides: TGTGCCAGCAGTTTCGCGGGCAAGCCTAATCAGCCCCAGCATTTT. The rearrangement uses TRBV12-3 or TRBV12-4 and TRBJ1-5; D gene ambiguous. Between the trimmed V and J ends, which lost 3 bases and 4 bases, there was a span of 13 bases. The CDR3 totals 15 residues.

This chain connects TRBV5-4 to TRBJ2-7; D not certain. From germline, CDR1 is SGHNT and CDR2 YYREEE (reference sequence). Trimming stripped 0 bases from V and 4 bases from J, with 8 bases between. CDR3 length: 13 residues. The CDR3 region is CASSLDWGYEQYF. In DNA form, the CDR3 reads TGTGCCAGCAGCTTGGACTGGGGATACGAGCAGTACTTC.

The genes are TRBV10-3 and TRBJ2-6; D tentatively reads TRBD1 or TRBD2 (5 bases each). This CDR3 comprises 17 residues. Germline lookup yields CDR1 ENHRY and CDR2 SYGVKD. V lost 6 bases, J lost 0 bases, and 15 bases lay in between. CDR3 bases: TGTGCCATCAGAGACCGGGACCGGAGCTCTGGGGCCAACGTCCTGACTTTC. It encodes CAIRDRDRSSGANVLTF.

The gene calls are TRBV6-1 and TRBJ1-6, with D perhaps TRBD1 (6 bases). Germline V gene sequence: CDR1 MNHNS, CDR2 SASEGT. Trimming left V 3 bases short and J 0 bases short, with 15 bases between. The CDR3 consists of 18 residues. The CDR3 is CASSDGLRGSSYNSPLHF. DNA of the CDR3: TGTGCCAGCAGTGACGGGCTAAGGGGGTCCTCCTATAATTCACCCCTCCACTTT.

Worth noting for this clonotype: The junction does not match germline at one end; this may be a read error. This sequence joins TRBV28 and TRBJ2-3, with a weak D call TRBD2 (6 bases). The CDR3 is 13 residues long. The germline V gene encodes CDR1 MDHEN and CDR2 SYDVKM. The CDR3 sequence: CAGRRGTTDTQYF. In DNA, the CDR3 is TGTGCCGGCAGGCGGGGCACCACAGATACGCAGTATTTT. Filled out from reference TRBV28 and TRBJ2-3, the complete variable domain reads DVKVTQSSRYLVKRTGEKVFLECVQDMDHENMFWYRQDPGLGLRLIYFSYDVKMKEKGDIPEGYSVSREKKERFSLILESASTNQTSMYLCAGRRGTTDTQYFGPGTRLTVL.

This clonotype was detected many times. This chain connects TRBV10-1 to TRBJ2-7, with D unresolved. This CDR3 has 15 residues. The V end was cut by 2 bases, the J end by 5 bases, with 16 bases between. Germline-derived CDR1 and CDR2 are WNHNN and SYGVQD (reference sequence). CDR3 region: CASSESGLLKNEQYF. As DNA, the CDR3 is TGCGCCAGCAGTGAGAGTGGCCTATTAAAGAACGAGCAGTACTTC.

The chain is built from TRBV28 and TRBJ1-4; D gene unclear. This CDR3 is 14 amino acids long. The germline CDR1 and CDR2 sequences are MDHEN and SYDVKM. Deletions cut 3 bases from V and 8 bases from J, with 13 bases between. DNA for the CDR3: TGTGCCAGCAGTTTGCTATCCGCCCAGGAAAAACTGTTTTTT. Protein: CASSLLSAQEKLFF.

This clonotype was observed many times. The gene calls are TRBV19 and TRBJ2-7, with 8 bases identical to TRBD2. Germline V CDR1 and CDR2: LNHDA, SQIVND (reference sequence). This CDR3 contains 14 residues. V was clipped by 6 bases and J by 3 bases; unmatched bases: 7. Written as DNA, the CDR3 is TGTGCCAGTAGAGCTTTAGCGGGAAGCTACGAGCAGTACTTC. It specifies CASRALAGSYEQYF.

This clonotype came up once. The chain couples TRBV6-2 or TRBV6-3 to TRBJ2-7; 8 bases fit TRBD1. After removal of 0 bases from V and 1 base from J, the junction contained 14 bases not matched to a gene. Germline V gene sequence: CDR1 MNHEY, CDR2 SVGEGT. The CDR3 totals 19 residues. CDR3 protein: CASSYSHKSWTGISYEQYF. In nucleotides, the CDR3 is TGTGCCAGCAGTTACTCGCATAAGTCCTGGACAGGGATTTCCTACGAGCAGTACTTC.

For this clonotype: One end of the junction does not line up with germline, which may come from a read error. The rearrangement joins TRBV7-7 to TRBJ2-6, with D uncertain. Germline CDR1 SSHAT, CDR2 FNYEAQ (reference sequence). The CDR3 is 17 amino acids. CDR3 coding DNA: TGTGCTAGCAGCTTGGGCAGGCCGAACTCTGGGGCCAACGTCCTGACTTTC. Translated, it gives CASSLGRPNSGANVLTF.